This T cell receptor (beta chain) was observed in a study of Graves' ophthalmopathy and Graves' hyperthyroidism. Looked up from germline, CDR1 is SGHAT and CDR2 is FQDESV (reference sequence). The CDR3 is 15 amino acids. Deletions cut 8 bases from V and 0 bases from J, with 13 bases between. Amplified TCR beta CDR3 regions were obtained using RNA transcripts as template. The first round was an RT-PCR with HTBI primers, and the second round was a multiplex PCR. TCRdb passed the multiplex PCR reads through MiXCR, listing each CDR3 protein once. This table holds roughly 1.1 million distinct CDR3 sequences, less than 45% found once. This clonotype has ten or more counts. The study excluded patients with other autoimmune diseases, uncontrolled infections, pregnancy or lactation. The diagnostic workup employed clinical symptoms, serum thyroxine, TRAb, thyroid ultrasound and orbital computed tomography.

This rearrangement joins TRBV11-1 to TRBJ2-2; D is perhaps TRBD2 (5 bases). The sample consisted of peripheral blood or thyroid tissue (not recorded which). The source of this sequence is an adult man with Graves' hyperthyroidism. The CDR3 reads CASSGMFANTGELFF. CDR3 nucleotide sequence: TGTGCCAGCTCGGGGATGTTCGCGAACACCGGGGAGCTGTTTTTT.